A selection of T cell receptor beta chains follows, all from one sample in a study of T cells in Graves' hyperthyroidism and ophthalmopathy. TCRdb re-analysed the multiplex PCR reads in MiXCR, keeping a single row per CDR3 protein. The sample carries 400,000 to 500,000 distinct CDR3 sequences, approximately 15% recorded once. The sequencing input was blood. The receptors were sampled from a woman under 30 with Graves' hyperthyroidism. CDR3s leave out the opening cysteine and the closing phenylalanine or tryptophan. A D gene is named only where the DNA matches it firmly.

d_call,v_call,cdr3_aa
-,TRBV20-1,SARDTSAALGRSYNEQF
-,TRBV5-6,ASRYTGTGIGELF
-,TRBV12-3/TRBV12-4,ASRLQETTDTQY
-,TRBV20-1,SARTRLGQPQH
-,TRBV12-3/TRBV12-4,ASSTGTREF
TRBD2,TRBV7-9,ASTSSGRSTDTQY
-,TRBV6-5,ASRYNRDLLEQY
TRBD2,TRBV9,ASSATEGLAGGRTQY
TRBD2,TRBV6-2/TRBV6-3,ASSYSPSGAYNEQF
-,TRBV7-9,ASSPPRVLIGYT
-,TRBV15,ATSKGEEINTIY